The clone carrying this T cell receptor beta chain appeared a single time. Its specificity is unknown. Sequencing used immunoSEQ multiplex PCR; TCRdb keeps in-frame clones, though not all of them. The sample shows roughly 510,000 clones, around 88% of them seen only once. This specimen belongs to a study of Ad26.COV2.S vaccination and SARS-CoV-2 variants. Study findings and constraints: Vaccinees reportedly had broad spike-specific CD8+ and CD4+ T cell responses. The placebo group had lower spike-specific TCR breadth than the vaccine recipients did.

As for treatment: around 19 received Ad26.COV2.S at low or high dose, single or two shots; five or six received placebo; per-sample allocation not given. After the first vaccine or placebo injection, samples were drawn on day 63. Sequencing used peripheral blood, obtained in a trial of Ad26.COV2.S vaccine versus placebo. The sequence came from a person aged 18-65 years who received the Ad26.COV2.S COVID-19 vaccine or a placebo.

The CDR3 nucleotides are TGTGCCAGCAGCCAAGATGGTACGAGCGGGAGTGCCTACGAGCAGTACTTC. As protein: CASSQDGTSGSAYEQYF. The V and J genes are TRBV4-2 and TRBJ2-7, with 8 bases lining up with TRBD2. Germline-derived CDR1 and CDR2 are LGHNA and YNFKEQ. V lost 0 bases to trimming and J lost 2 bases; unmatched junction nucleotides: 9. This CDR3 is 17 amino acids long.